These 26 T cell receptor beta chains were all obtained from the same sample, sequenced in a study of identical twins. TCRdb ran MiXCR on the 5' RACE reads and lists one entry per CDR3 protein. This sample carries some 460,000 distinct CDR3 sequences, 12% to 15% of them seen once, and the ten largest clones take approximately 0.52%. In addition, the sample was reused for a study of yellow fever vaccine responses in identical twins.

The sequencing input was CD4+ T cells sorted from blood. These receptors all come from a woman aged 18-29 years in good health.

This clonotype has a count of ten or more. The chain has TRBV3-1 and TRBJ2-5, with D tentatively TRBD2 (6 bases). Germline-derived CDR1 and CDR2 are LGHDT and YNNKEL (reference sequence). V was trimmed by 5 bases and J by 0 bases, leaving 13 bases between them. The CDR3 runs to 15 residues. This CDR3 is CASSTRREYQETQYF. The CDR3 DNA follows: TGTGCCAGCAGCACCCGGAGGGAGTACCAAGAGACCCAGTACTTC.

This chain uses TRBV7-9 with TRBJ2-1, with D perhaps matching TRBD1 or TRBD2 (5 bases each). CDR3 size: 17 residues. CDR1 is SEHNR, CDR2 FQNEAQ, per germline (reference sequence). With 5 bases removed from V and 9 bases from J, the gap between germline ends came to 26 bases. DNA of the CDR3: TGTGCCAGCAGCCCCTTACCTCTAGGGGACGTGCGCGGTGAGCAGTTCTTC. Its protein product is CASSPLPLGDVRGEQFF.

The CDR3 spells CASSFSGIQRSEQFF. Here the CDR3 DNA reads TGTGCCAGCAGCTTCAGCGGGATACAAAGGAGTGAGCAGTTCTTC. V gene TRBV5-8 combines with J gene TRBJ2-1; TRBD2 matches at 7 bases. V trimming: 2 bases; J trimming: 9 bases; junction bases outside the gene matches: 11. This CDR3 is 15 amino acids long. Germline CDR1 and CDR2: SGHTS and YDEGEE.

This clonotype was counted a few times. The V call is TRBV5-1, the J call TRBJ2-7, with 7 positions matching TRBD1. In germline, CDR1 is SGHRS, CDR2 YFSETQ. This CDR3 has 15 residues. The J segment lost 6 bases and the V segment lost 0 bases, leaving 9 bases of the junction unmatched. The DNA of the CDR3 is TGCGCCAGCAGCTTGGTACGCAGGGGGTTGGGCGAGCAGTACTTC. Translated, it gives CASSLVRRGLGEQYF.

This rearrangement joins TRBV4-2 to TRBJ1-6; D remains ambiguous. Germline values: CDR1 LGHNA, CDR2 YNFKEQ. The CDR3 runs to 14 residues. Trimming took off 3 bases at V and 6 bases at J, with 9 bases between the two ends. CDR3 nucleotide sequence: TGTGCCAGCAGCCACGGCGGATTTAATTCACCCCTCCACTTT. Translated, it gives CASSHGGFNSPLHF.

The genes are TRBV12-3 or TRBV12-4 and TRBJ2-6; 10 nucleotides align to TRBD1. Trimming at V came to 5 bases and at J to 4 bases, leaving 5 bases not matched to a gene. The CDR3 covers 16 residues. The CDR3 loop reads CASSNDRGLGANVLTF. Written as DNA, the CDR3 is TGTGCCAGCAGTAATGACAGGGGGCTCGGGGCCAACGTCCTGACTTTC.

The J gene is TRBJ2-7, the V gene TRBV5-4, with 7 positions matching TRBD1. Germline CDR1 reads SGHNT; CDR2 reads YYREEE (reference sequence). The length of the CDR3 is 15 residues. The J segment lost 9 bases and the V segment lost 0 bases, leaving 12 bases of the junction unmatched. The CDR3 sequence is CASSLGGTAPTAQYF. As DNA, the CDR3 is TGTGCCAGCAGCTTGGGAGGGACAGCCCCTACCGCGCAGTACTTC.

This clonotype was found a few times. J is TRBJ2-1 and V is TRBV4-2; either TRBD1 or TRBD2 may supply D (5 bases each). In germline, CDR1 is LGHNA, CDR2 YNFKEQ. With 4 bases removed from V and 3 bases from J, the gap between germline ends came to 16 bases. This CDR3 spans 16 amino acids. This CDR3 reads CASSPTAVVVYNEQFF. As DNA, the CDR3 is TGTGCCAGCAGCCCGACAGCGGTCGTCGTCTACAATGAGCAGTTCTTC.

This chain uses TRBV7-2 with TRBJ2-1; no clear D. Germline assignment: CDR1 SGHTA and CDR2 FQGNSA. The CDR3 sequence is 14 residues long. Trimming took 1 base from V and 3 from J, leaving 7 bases between them. The CDR3 reads CASSLVPNYNEQFF. CDR3 nucleotide sequence: TGTGCCAGCAGCTTAGTACCCAACTACAATGAGCAGTTCTTC.

The gene calls are TRBV10-3 and TRBJ2-7; TRBD2 matches 11 bases. Germline CDR1 reads ENHRY; CDR2 reads SYGVKD. The J segment lost 2 bases and the V segment lost 2 bases, leaving 8 bases of the junction unmatched. The CDR3 runs 17 residues. The CDR3 bases are TGTGCCATCAGTGAGACTAGCGGGGGCCCTAGCGCCTACGAGCAGTACTTC. It translates to CAISETSGGPSAYEQYF.

The J gene is TRBJ2-7, the V gene TRBV28, with D perhaps TRBD2 (6 bases). Looked up from germline, CDR1 is MDHEN and CDR2 is SYDVKM. V was clipped by 3 bases and J by 4 bases, with 13 bases between them. The CDR3 runs to 14 residues. DNA of the CDR3: TGTGCCAGCAGTTTCGCCGGGACTGGTTACGAGCAGTACTTC. Protein: CASSFAGTGYEQYF.

This clonotype was detected only a few times. CDR3 sequence (DNA): TGTGCCAGCAGCGCCGGACTAGCGGGAGCGGAGACCCAGTACTTC. It specifies CASSAGLAGAETQYF. The chain has TRBV7-9 and TRBJ2-5, with 13 bases identical to TRBD2. Trimming at V came to 5 bases and at J to 5 bases, leaving 5 bases not matched to a gene. The CDR3 runs 15 residues. The germline CDR1 and CDR2 sequences are SEHNR and FQNEAQ (reference sequence).

The chain joins TRBV10-3 to TRBJ2-7; D is possibly TRBD1 (6 bases). V lost 3 bases to trimming and J lost 4 bases, with 13 bases between them. Per the germline V gene, CDR1 is ENHRY and CDR2 is SYGVKD. The CDR3 sequence is 14 residues long. The CDR3 sequence: CAISDIPGQYEQYF. The CDR3 region has the DNA TGTGCCATCAGTGATATCCCTGGACAGTACGAGCAGTACTTC.

This clonotype was detected a few times. The chain employs TRBV14 and TRBJ2-7; no definite D call. Germline V gives CDR1 SGHDN, CDR2 FVKESK. This CDR3 comprises 13 residues. The V and J ends lost 1 base and 6 bases respectively, with 10 bases between them. The CDR3 coding sequence is TGTGCCAGCAGCCAAGCAGAAAACGGCGAGCAGTACTTC. This sequence encodes CASSQAENGEQYF.

The J gene is TRBJ2-3, the V gene TRBV20-1, with a weak D call TRBD2 (6 bases). The CDR3 runs to 14 residues. V gave up 6 bases and J gave up 1 base, with 14 bases separating them. From germline, CDR1 is DFQATT and CDR2 SNEGSKA (reference sequence). Here the CDR3 reads CSADSTGGTDTQYF. CDR3 nucleotides: TGCAGTGCCGATTCGACGGGGGGCACAGATACGCAGTATTTT.

This clonotype was detected a few times. The chain links TRBV5-1 to TRBJ1-6; D is ambiguous. V dropped 0 bases and J dropped 0 bases, with 10 bases sitting between them. The CDR3 totals 17 residues. CDR1 and CDR2 (germline): SGHRS, YFSETQ. The CDR3 loop reads CASSLEPPSSYNSPLHF. The CDR3 DNA follows: TGCGCCAGCAGCTTGGAACCGCCGAGCTCCTATAATTCACCCCTCCACTTT. The complete variable domain, with remaining parts taken from reference TRBV5-1 and TRBJ1-6, reads KAGVTQTPRYLIKTRGQQVTLSCSPISGHRSVSWYQQTPGQGLQFLFEYFSETQRNKGNFPGRFSGRQFSNSRSEMNVSTLELGDSALYLCASSLEPPSSYNSPLHFGNGTRLTVT.

The chain carries TRBV27 and TRBJ2-6; D is perhaps TRBD1 (5 bases). Deletions cut 10 bases from V and 1 base from J, with 8 bases between. This CDR3 spans 13 amino acids. Looked up from germline, CDR1 is MNHEY and CDR2 is SMNVEV (reference sequence). CDR3 sequence: CATGQSGANVLTF. The CDR3 DNA reads TGTGCCACCGGACAATCTGGGGCCAACGTCCTGACTTTC.

V gene TRBV28 combines with J gene TRBJ2-1, with 10 bases aligning to TRBD2. Losses at the gene ends were 8 bases for V and 3 bases for J; bases not matched to a gene: 7. The CDR3 loop spans 15 amino acids. Germline V CDR1 and CDR2: MDHEN, SYDVKM. This CDR3 is CASARWTSGYNEQFF. CDR3 in DNA: TGTGCCAGCGCAAGATGGACTAGCGGCTACAATGAGCAGTTCTTC.

This clonotype appeared a few times. V is TRBV5-1 and J is TRBJ2-2, with D uncertain. The V end was cut by 0 bases, the J end by 4 bases, with 10 bases between. CDR3 length: 15 residues. Germline CDR1 and CDR2: SGHRS and YFSETQ. The CDR3, as DNA: TGCGCCAGCAGCTTGGGGAGCTTAGGCACCGGGGAGCTGTTTTTT. Translated, it gives CASSLGSLGTGELFF.

The gene calls are TRBV12-5 and TRBJ2-5; D is unclear. V lost 2 bases and J lost 5, with 9 bases in between. Germline-derived CDR1 and CDR2 are LGHNT and FRNRAP. The CDR3 is 13 amino acids. CDR3 amino acids: CASGLSSQETQYF. The CDR3 DNA reads as TGTGCTAGTGGTTTGTCAAGTCAGGAGACCCAGTACTTC. Full variable domain (missing parts from reference TRBV12-5 and TRBJ2-5): DARVTQTPRHKVTEMGQEVTMRCQPILGHNTVFWYRQTMMQGLELLAYFRNRAPLDDSGMPKDRFSAEMPDATLATLKIQPSEPRDSAVYFCASGLSSQETQYFGPGTRLLVL.

This clonotype was counted only a few times. The rearrangement uses TRBV2 and TRBJ2-3; 7 positions agree with TRBD2. The CDR3 extends over 14 amino acids. Per the germline V gene, CDR1 is SNHLY and CDR2 is FYNNEI. Trimming removed 8 bases from V and 0 bases from J; junction bases left unmatched: 5. The CDR3 reads CASLSGVSTDTQYF. The DNA of the CDR3 is TGTGCCAGCCTGAGCGGGGTTAGCACAGATACGCAGTATTTT.

V and J are TRBV7-2 and TRBJ2-7; 11 nucleotides align to TRBD2. CDR3 length equals 15 residues. Germline V gene lookup returns CDR1 SGHTA and CDR2 FQGNSA. Losses at the gene ends were 2 bases for V and 4 bases for J; bases not matched to a gene: 4. As DNA, the CDR3 is TGTGCCAGCAGCTTACGGCCTAGCGGGAGGTACGAGCAGTACTTC. It codes for CASSLRPSGRYEQYF.

The chain links TRBV14 to TRBJ1-4; 11 bases are a match to TRBD1. The CDR3 length is 17 residues. The V and J ends lost 0 bases and 7 bases, in that order; junction bases with no gene match: 7. Germline V gene data show CDR1 as SGHDN and CDR2 as FVKESK. CDR3 coding DNA: TGTGCCAGCAGCCAAGATTTCGGACAGGGGGCTTTTGAAAAACTGTTTTTT. This codes for CASSQDFGQGAFEKLFF.

V is TRBV5-1 and J is TRBJ2-6, with TRBD2 identical over 9 bases. V was pared by 1 base and J by 1 base, with 6 bases of the junction left unmatched. CDR1 is SGHRS and CDR2 is YFSETQ in the germline V gene. The CDR3 runs to 18 residues. The CDR3 sequence is CASSLRGSGSSGANVLTF. For the CDR3, the DNA is TGCGCCAGCAGCTTGAGGGGTAGCGGGAGTTCTGGGGCCAACGTCCTGACTTTC. Complete variable domain (other parts from reference TRBV5-1 and TRBJ2-6): KAGVTQTPRYLIKTRGQQVTLSCSPISGHRSVSWYQQTPGQGLQFLFEYFSETQRNKGNFPGRFSGRQFSNSRSEMNVSTLELGDSALYLCASSLRGSGSSGANVLTFGAGSRLTVL.

The chain is built from TRBV18 and TRBJ2-6, with D unresolved. Trimming stripped 3 bases from V and 3 bases from J, with 9 bases between. The length of the CDR3 is 15 residues. Germline V gene sequence: CDR1 KGHSH, CDR2 LQKENI. CDR3 loop: CASSPTLFGANVLTF. Written as DNA, the CDR3 is TGTGCCAGCTCACCTACCCTGTTTGGGGCCAACGTCCTGACTTTC. Combining the CDR3 with reference TRBV18 and TRBJ2-6 gives the whole variable domain NAGVMQNPRHLVRRRGQEARLRCSPMKGHSHVYWYRQLPEEGLKFMVYLQKENIIDESGMPKERFSAEFPKEGPSILRIQQVVRGDSAAYFCASSPTLFGANVLTFGAGSRLTVL.

The chain recombines TRBV20-1 with TRBJ2-3; 10 nucleotides match TRBD2. V dropped 1 base and J dropped 5; count of bases not matched to a gene: 9. This CDR3 comprises 16 residues. Germline CDR1 DFQATT, CDR2 SNEGSKA (reference sequence). This CDR3 is CSARGGLAGARDTQYF. The CDR3 bases are TGCAGTGCTAGAGGGGGGCTAGCGGGAGCGAGAGATACGCAGTATTTT.